The 10 T cell receptor beta chains listed next were all sequenced from one sample in a study of blood T cell dynamics during melanoma immunotherapy. Time point meaning: pre-treatment baseline. TCRdb's table, derived via immunoSEQ multiplex PCR, lists solely in-frame clones and lacks some. The repertoire holds some 20,000 clones, with about 90% as singletons. Sequencing used blood, obtained from a patient treated with checkpoint blockade. The source of these receptors is a human donor with melanoma.

The V call is TRBV12-5, the J call TRBJ2-1; tentatively, D is TRBD1 (5 bases). Trimming shortened V by 9 bases and J by 13 bases, and 16 bases separated the two germline ends. The CDR3 consists of 11 residues. Germline assignment: CDR1 LGHNT and CDR2 FRNRAP. CDR3 sequence (DNA): TGTGCTAGCAGCGTAAGGACACCACAGTTCTTC. As protein: CASSVRTPQFF.

The V and J genes are TRBV18 and TRBJ1-5; 7 nucleotides align to TRBD1. V dropped 6 bases and J dropped 0; count of bases not matched to a gene: 8. The CDR3 is 16 amino acids. The germline V gene encodes CDR1 KGHSH and CDR2 LQKENI. The CDR3 region is CASSRGTAASNQPQHF. For the CDR3, the DNA is TGTGCCAGCTCGCGGGGGACAGCAGCTAGCAATCAGCCCCAGCATTTT. The complete variable domain, with remaining parts taken from reference TRBV18 and TRBJ1-5, reads NAGVMQNPRHLVRRRGQEARLRCSPMKGHSHVYWYRQLPEEGLKFMVYLQKENIIDESGMPKERFSAEFPKEGPSILRIQQVVRGDSAAYFCASSRGTAASNQPQHFGDGTRLSIL.

The gene calls are TRBV11-1 and TRBJ2-7, with a tentative D call TRBD1 (6 bases). Germline values: CDR1 SGHAT, CDR2 FQDESV (reference sequence). The CDR3 sequence is 13 residues long. The V gene lost 5 bases and the J gene lost 6 bases, with 14 bases spanning the gap. The DNA of the CDR3 is TGTGCCAGCAGCGAAGACCCAGGGGCCGAGCAGTACTTC. The encoded protein is CASSEDPGAEQYF.

The chain combines TRBV5-1 with TRBJ1-1; D not certain. Trimming took 3 bases from V and 1 from J, leaving 10 bases between them. The CDR3 extends over 14 amino acids. CDR1 is SGHRS and CDR2 is YFSETQ in the germline V gene. This chain's CDR3 is CASSYSSPNTEAFF. CDR3 DNA: TGCGCCAGCAGCTACAGTTCACCGAACACTGAAGCTTTCTTT.

This chain joins TRBV11-3 and TRBJ1-4; 8 nucleotides match TRBD1. The CDR3 runs 15 residues. V trimming: 6 bases; J trimming: 8 bases; junction bases outside the gene matches: 11. From germline, CDR1 is SGHNT and CDR2 YENEEA. The CDR3 spells CASSSGGTGVEKLFF. The CDR3 DNA is TGTGCCAGCAGTTCAGGGGGGACAGGCGTGGAAAAACTGTTTTTT.

The J gene is TRBJ2-7, the V gene TRBV2; D perhaps matches TRBD2 (6 bases). V was trimmed by 7 bases and J by 1 base, leaving 14 bases between them. The CDR3 runs 14 residues. Germline values: CDR1 SNHLY, CDR2 FYNNEI. The CDR3 sequence is CASMGLGSSYEQYF. The CDR3 nucleotides read TGTGCCAGCATGGGACTGGGGAGTTCCTACGAGCAGTACTTC. The complete variable domain, with remaining parts taken from reference TRBV2 and TRBJ2-7, reads EPEVTQTPSHQVTQMGQEVILRCVPISNHLYFYWYRQILGQKVEFLVSFYNNEISEKSEIFDDQFSVERPDGSNFTLKIRSTKLEDSAMYFCASMGLGSSYEQYFGPGTRLTVT.

V and J are TRBV28 and TRBJ1-2, with 9 bases lining up with TRBD1. Germline V gives CDR1 MDHEN, CDR2 SYDVKM. V dropped 6 bases and J dropped 8; count of bases not matched to a gene: 10. The CDR3 consists of 14 residues. The CDR3 DNA is TGTGCCAGCAGGACTTTACAGGGGGCGGGCGGCTACACCTTC. It codes for CASRTLQGAGGYTF.

The genes are TRBV2 and TRBJ1-1, with 7 bases fitting TRBD1. Germline V gives CDR1 SNHLY, CDR2 FYNNEI. The V gene end was trimmed by 3 bases and the J gene end by 5 bases; junction bases not matched to a gene: 15. The CDR3 covers 17 residues. In DNA, the CDR3 is TGTGCCAGCAGTGAGGTTATCGTTGGGACAGTGAGAACTGAAGCTTTCTTT. Protein: CASSEVIVGTVRTEAFF.

The chain is built from TRBV19 and TRBJ1-1, with 7 positions matching TRBD1. Germline CDR1 and CDR2: LNHDA and SQIVND (reference sequence). The CDR3 spans 17 residues. Trimming at V came to 0 bases and at J to 9 bases, leaving 16 bases not matched to a gene. In DNA, the CDR3 is TGTGCCAGTAGTATAGAGGGGACAGCCGCTTTTGGGTCGAAAGCTTTCTTT. Amino acid sequence: CASSIEGTAAFGSKAFF.

The chain uses TRBV11-2 and TRBJ1-1; D not certain. Trimming shortened V by 4 bases and J by 1 base, and 10 bases separated the two germline ends. This CDR3 is 14 amino acids long. CDR1 is SGHAT, CDR2 FQNNGV, per germline. In nucleotides, the CDR3 is TGTGCCAGCAGCTCCGGCCGGGGGAACACTGAAGCTTTCTTT. Translated, it gives CASSSGRGNTEAFF.